Listed below are T cell receptor beta chains from one sample, sequenced in a study of vaccination and CD4 T cells after COVID-19. A single record per CDR3 protein comes from TCRdb applying MiXCR to the PCR reads. The data contain 13,000 to 15,000 distinct CDR3 sequences, 40% to 60% of them singletons. These receptors' antigens are unknown. Specimen: cultured CD4+ T cells from blood, collected after SARS-CoV-2 vaccination. These receptors originate from a human donor with COVID-19. The CDR3 runs from the conserved cysteine through the conserved F or W. The order of the fields is D gene, J gene, clone size, V gene, CDR3 DNA, CDR3 protein. A D gene is named only where the DNA matches it firmly. Expanded clones are given a class, and other clones once, few, many or no size at all.

D gene: TRBD1
J gene: TRBJ2-3
clone size: few
V gene: TRBV7-6
CDR3 DNA: TGTGCCAGCAGCCGACTTGGACAGGGTACAGATACGCAGTATTTT
CDR3 protein: CASSRLGQGTDTQYF

D gene: NA
J gene: TRBJ2-5
clone size: NA
V gene: TRBV27
CDR3 DNA: TGTGCCAGCAGTCAAGAAGTAGCAAGCAGAGAGACCCAGTACTTC
CDR3 protein: CASSQEVASRETQYF

D gene: NA
J gene: TRBJ1-3
clone size: NA
V gene: TRBV5-1
CDR3 DNA: TGCGCCAGCAGCTTGGGGGTCGGGGCCTCTGGAAACACCATATATTTT
CDR3 protein: CASSLGVGASGNTIYF

D gene: TRBD2
J gene: TRBJ2-3
clone size: NA
V gene: TRBV7-3
CDR3 DNA: TGTGCCAGCAGCTTAAATGGCGGGGGGACAGATACGCAGTATTTT
CDR3 protein: CASSLNGGGTDTQYF

D gene: NA
J gene: TRBJ1-3
clone size: NA
V gene: TRBV20-1
CDR3 DNA: TGCAGTGCCCCCTTCTCGCGGAACACCATATATTTT
CDR3 protein: CSAPFSRNTIYF

D gene: NA
J gene: TRBJ2-1
clone size: NA
V gene: TRBV2
CDR3 DNA: TGTGCCAGCAGTGACTGGGGGACCTACAATGAGCAGTTCTTC
CDR3 protein: CASSDWGTYNEQFF

D gene: TRBD1
J gene: TRBJ1-5
clone size: medium-sized
V gene: TRBV7-3
CDR3 DNA: TGTGCCAGCAGCCCCTCAGGGGGAAATCAGCCCCAGCATTTT
CDR3 protein: CASSPSGGNQPQHF

D gene: NA
J gene: TRBJ1-1
clone size: NA
V gene: TRBV4-3
CDR3 DNA: TGCGCCAGCAGCCAAGCGGGCAGGAGCGCCACTGAAGCTTTCTTT
CDR3 protein: CASSQAGRSATEAFF

D gene: NA
J gene: TRBJ1-5
clone size: NA
V gene: TRBV23-1
CDR3 DNA: TGCGCCAGCAGTGGGCAGGGCTTCCTCCTACATCAGCCCCAGCATTTT
CDR3 protein: CASSGQGFLLHQPQHF

D gene: TRBD1
J gene: TRBJ2-3
clone size: NA
V gene: TRBV7-2
CDR3 DNA: TGTGCCAGCAGCTCCGACAGGGGCGCAGATACGCAGTATTTT
CDR3 protein: CASSSDRGADTQYF

D gene: TRBD2
J gene: TRBJ2-2
clone size: NA
V gene: TRBV23-1
CDR3 DNA: TGCGCCAACGGTTCGAACGGGGGGGCCCCCGGGGAGCTGTTTTTT
CDR3 protein: CANGSNGGAPGELFF

D gene: TRBD2
J gene: TRBJ2-3
clone size: once
V gene: TRBV10-3
CDR3 DNA: TGTGCCATCAGGCGGGGTAGCGGGGGGGGAACAGACACGCAGTATTTT
CDR3 protein: CAIRRGSGGGTDTQYF

D gene: TRBD1
J gene: TRBJ2-3
clone size: once
V gene: TRBV12-3/TRBV12-4
CDR3 DNA: TGTGCCAGCAGTTTAAGGACAGGGTACACAGATACGCAGTATTTT
CDR3 protein: CASSLRTGYTDTQYF

D gene: NA
J gene: TRBJ1-2
clone size: NA
V gene: TRBV5-4
CDR3 DNA: TGTGCCAGCAGCTCAGGGACATCAGACGCCTATGGCTACACCTTC
CDR3 protein: CASSSGTSDAYGYTF

D gene: NA
J gene: TRBJ1-5
clone size: NA
V gene: TRBV7-6
CDR3 DNA: TGTGCCAGCAGCTTAATCCAGGGCGGCAATCAGCCCCAGCATTTT
CDR3 protein: CASSLIQGGNQPQHF

D gene: NA
J gene: TRBJ1-3
clone size: NA
V gene: TRBV7-3
CDR3 DNA: TGTGCCAGCAGCTTAACGGGGACAAGAGGCTCTGGAAACACCATATATTTT
CDR3 protein: CASSLTGTRGSGNTIYF

D gene: NA
J gene: TRBJ2-2
clone size: NA
V gene: TRBV11-3
CDR3 DNA: TGTGCCAGCAGGGTACTGTCCCGAAATAGTAGGCTGTTTTTT
CDR3 protein: CASRVLSRNSRLFF

D gene: NA
J gene: TRBJ2-7
clone size: NA
V gene: TRBV15
CDR3 DNA: TGTGCCACCAGCAGACCCACCCTCAGGGGAAGCTACGAGCAGTACTTC
CDR3 protein: CATSRPTLRGSYEQYF

D gene: TRBD2
J gene: TRBJ2-5
clone size: NA
V gene: TRBV25-1
CDR3 DNA: TGTGCCAGCAGTGGCTGGACTAGCCTCAGAGAGACCCAGTACTTC
CDR3 protein: CASSGWTSLRETQYF

D gene: NA
J gene: TRBJ1-6
clone size: NA
V gene: TRBV5-1
CDR3 DNA: TGCGCCAGCAGCTTAGACAGGCGGAACGTTAATTCACCCCTCCACTTT
CDR3 protein: CASSLDRRNVNSPLHF

D gene: NA
J gene: TRBJ1-6
clone size: few
V gene: TRBV7-9
CDR3 DNA: TGTGCCAGCAGCTTAGTAACGGGGGCCCTTTCAAATTCACCCCTCCACTTT
CDR3 protein: CASSLVTGALSNSPLHF

D gene: NA
J gene: TRBJ2-3
clone size: NA
V gene: TRBV6-1
CDR3 DNA: TGTGCCAGCAGGCACGCAGGTCGAGATACGCAGTATTTT
CDR3 protein: CASRHAGRDTQYF

D gene: TRBD1
J gene: TRBJ1-6
clone size: few
V gene: TRBV20-1
CDR3 DNA: TGCAGTGCTTCAAGACAGGGAAGCTCCTATAATTCACCCCTCCACTTT
CDR3 protein: CSASRQGSSYNSPLHF

D gene: TRBD1
J gene: TRBJ1-1
clone size: few
V gene: TRBV10-1
CDR3 DNA: TGCGCCAGCAGTGAGGCAGGGGGCAGCGAAGCTTTCTTT
CDR3 protein: CASSEAGGSEAFF

D gene: TRBD1
J gene: TRBJ1-4
clone size: NA
V gene: TRBV6-2/TRBV6-3
CDR3 DNA: TGTGCCAGCAGCAGGGACAGCACAACTAATGAAAAACTGTTTTTT
CDR3 protein: CASSRDSTTNEKLFF

D gene: NA
J gene: TRBJ2-5
clone size: NA
V gene: TRBV4-2
CDR3 DNA: TGTGCCAGCAGCCAAGCGGTCCGGGACTTACAAGAGACCCAGTACTTC
CDR3 protein: CASSQAVRDLQETQYF

D gene: NA
J gene: TRBJ2-3
clone size: few
V gene: TRBV6-5
CDR3 DNA: TGTGCCAGCAGTTACACAGTCTCCGCAGATACGCAGTATTTT
CDR3 protein: CASSYTVSADTQYF

D gene: TRBD1
J gene: TRBJ1-2
clone size: NA
V gene: TRBV9
CDR3 DNA: TGTGCCAGCAGCGTAACAACCGGGACAGGGGTTGACGGCTACACCTTC
CDR3 protein: CASSVTTGTGVDGYTF

D gene: TRBD2
J gene: TRBJ2-4
clone size: NA
V gene: TRBV7-9
CDR3 DNA: TGTGCCAGCAGCTTAACTAGCGGGGGGGCCCACGACTTC
CDR3 protein: CASSLTSGGAHDF

D gene: NA
J gene: TRBJ2-6
clone size: NA
V gene: TRBV10-2
CDR3 DNA: TGCGCCAGCAGACGCTCCGACAGTACTGGGGCCAACGTCCTGACTTTC
CDR3 protein: CASRRSDSTGANVLTF

D gene: TRBD2
J gene: TRBJ2-5
clone size: NA
V gene: TRBV6-1
CDR3 DNA: TGTGCCAGCGGGGGGACTAGCGGGGGCCCCCCAACCCAGTACTTC
CDR3 protein: CASGGTSGGPPTQYF

D gene: TRBD2
J gene: TRBJ2-5
clone size: NA
V gene: TRBV7-6
CDR3 DNA: TGTGCCAGCAGCTCGGGGGGGCCCCAAGAGACCCAGTACTTC
CDR3 protein: CASSSGGPQETQYF

D gene: NA
J gene: TRBJ1-5
clone size: NA
V gene: TRBV12-5
CDR3 DNA: TGTGCTAGTGGTTACAATCAGCCCCAGCATTTT
CDR3 protein: CASGYNQPQHF

D gene: NA
J gene: TRBJ1-3
clone size: NA
V gene: TRBV6-1
CDR3 DNA: TGTGCCATTCGTCCGGGGTTCTTCTCTGGAAACACCATATATTTT
CDR3 protein: CAIRPGFFSGNTIYF

D gene: NA
J gene: TRBJ1-2
clone size: few
V gene: TRBV27
CDR3 DNA: TGTGCCAGCAGTTTAGTGGGGAACTATGGCTACACCTTC
CDR3 protein: CASSLVGNYGYTF

D gene: NA
J gene: TRBJ2-5
clone size: NA
V gene: TRBV19
CDR3 DNA: TGTGCCAGTAGTACTAGACAAGACCAAGAGACCCAGTACTTC
CDR3 protein: CASSTRQDQETQYF

D gene: NA
J gene: TRBJ2-7
clone size: NA
V gene: TRBV12-3/TRBV12-4
CDR3 DNA: TGTGCCAGGGCCCCGTCAAGGGAGCAGTACTTC
CDR3 protein: CARAPSREQYF

D gene: NA
J gene: TRBJ2-5
clone size: few
V gene: TRBV7-9
CDR3 DNA: TGTGCCAGCAGCCCGCTTTCGGGGGAGACCCAGTACTTC
CDR3 protein: CASSPLSGETQYF

D gene: NA
J gene: TRBJ1-2
clone size: once
V gene: TRBV27
CDR3 DNA: TGTGCCAGCAGTTTTGCGGGTGCTAACTATGGCTACACCTTC
CDR3 protein: CASSFAGANYGYTF

D gene: TRBD2
J gene: TRBJ2-5
clone size: NA
V gene: TRBV11-2
CDR3 DNA: TGTGCCAGCAGCTTAGTTCTCCCTCTAGCGGGGGGGTGGAGTCAAGAGACCCAGTACTTC
CDR3 protein: CASSLVLPLAGGWSQETQYF

D gene: NA
J gene: TRBJ2-5
clone size: NA
V gene: TRBV28
CDR3 DNA: TGTGCCAGCAGTTTAAGTCTTGGGGAGGAGACCCAGTACTTC
CDR3 protein: CASSLSLGEETQYF

D gene: NA
J gene: TRBJ1-2
clone size: NA
V gene: TRBV9
CDR3 DNA: TGTGCCAGCAGCGTAGATCCAGGGATTACTAACTATGGCTACACCTTC
CDR3 protein: CASSVDPGITNYGYTF

D gene: TRBD1
J gene: TRBJ2-2
clone size: NA
V gene: TRBV7-7
CDR3 DNA: TGTGCTAGCAGCAAAGACAGGGAAAGGTCCACCGGGGAGCTGTTTTTT
CDR3 protein: CASSKDRERSTGELFF

D gene: TRBD2
J gene: TRBJ2-1
clone size: NA
V gene: TRBV20-1
CDR3 DNA: TGCAGTGCTAGCTCACCTTTGGGACTAGCTGGATACAATGAGCAGTTCTTC
CDR3 protein: CSASSPLGLAGYNEQFF

D gene: NA
J gene: TRBJ2-3
clone size: NA
V gene: TRBV7-2
CDR3 DNA: TGTGCCAGCAGTTCAGCCACAGGGAGCGGTACGCAGTATTTT
CDR3 protein: CASSSATGSGTQYF

D gene: NA
J gene: TRBJ1-3
clone size: few
V gene: TRBV6-1
CDR3 DNA: TGTGCCAGCAGTACACCGTCTGGAAACACCATATATTTT
CDR3 protein: CASSTPSGNTIYF

D gene: NA
J gene: TRBJ1-3
clone size: NA
V gene: TRBV4-2
CDR3 DNA: TGTGCCAGCAGCGCGGGGGGGTCTGGAAACACCATATATTTT
CDR3 protein: CASSAGGSGNTIYF

D gene: TRBD1
J gene: TRBJ1-2
clone size: NA
V gene: TRBV5-4
CDR3 DNA: TGTGCCAGCAGTGAGGGGACAGAGGCCGTCAACACCTTC
CDR3 protein: CASSEGTEAVNTF

D gene: TRBD1
J gene: TRBJ1-2
clone size: few
V gene: TRBV24-1
CDR3 DNA: TGTGCCACCAGTGACAGGACAGGGTATGGCTACACCTTC
CDR3 protein: CATSDRTGYGYTF

D gene: NA
J gene: TRBJ1-1
clone size: NA
V gene: TRBV11-2
CDR3 DNA: TGTGCCAGCAGCTTTGACCCACGGGCGGGTGAAGCTTTCTTT
CDR3 protein: CASSFDPRAGEAFF

D gene: TRBD2
J gene: TRBJ2-1
clone size: few
V gene: TRBV7-2
CDR3 DNA: TGTGCCAGCAGCTTAGATCCGGGAGGAGAGCAGTTCTTC
CDR3 protein: CASSLDPGGEQFF